A single sample gave rise to the 25 T cell receptor beta chains below, sequenced in a study of blood T cell repertoires in COVID-19. TCRdb's copy holds only in-frame clones and misses some; the assay was immunoSEQ multiplex PCR. Among more than 130,000 clones listed, more than 80% were seen once. The sample comprised peripheral blood. The source is a human donor in a cohort sampled during active COVID-19.

The V and J genes are TRBV12-3 or TRBV12-4 and TRBJ1-2, with 10 positions matching TRBD1. This CDR3 has 13 residues. V lost 6 bases, J lost 9 bases, and 7 bases stayed unmatched. The CDR3 region is CASRSGQGYSYTF. In DNA, the CDR3 is TGTGCCAGCAGGTCGGGACAGGGGTACAGCTACACCTTC.

V usage is TRBV7-3 and J usage is TRBJ2-1, with 7 bases matching TRBD2. Trimming at V came to 3 bases and at J to 7 bases, leaving 12 bases not matched to a gene. CDR1 SGHTA and CDR2 FQGTGA come from the germline V gene. The CDR3 loop spans 16 amino acids. The CDR3 spells CASSFPVGGTRNEQFF. The DNA of the CDR3 is TGTGCCAGCAGCTTCCCTGTCGGGGGGACCAGGAATGAGCAGTTCTTC.

The chain is built from TRBV19 and TRBJ1-4, with 9 nucleotides matching TRBD1. Losses at the gene ends were 7 bases for V and 12 bases for J; bases not matched to a gene: 12. Germline CDR1 and CDR2: LNHDA and SQIVND (reference sequence). This CDR3 is built from 14 residues. CDR3 coding DNA: TGTGCCAGTACTACAGGGGGCGCAATGAGGGAACTGTTTTTT. This codes for CASTTGGAMRELFF.

The V and J genes are TRBV5-6 and TRBJ2-3; 7 bases align to TRBD1. This CDR3 contains 14 residues. V was clipped by 4 bases and J by 2 bases; unmatched bases: 4. Germline CDR1 and CDR2: SGHDT and YYEEEE. CDR3 residues: CASSLGQITDTQYF. CDR3 in DNA: TGTGCCAGCAGCCTGGGACAGATCACAGATACGCAGTATTTT.

The chain joins TRBV6-5 to TRBJ1-6; no clear D. Germline lookup yields CDR1 MNHEY and CDR2 SVGAGI. The CDR3 has 12 amino acids. V was clipped by 6 bases and J by 15 bases, with 15 bases between them. DNA for the CDR3: TGTGCCAGCAGAAAGGCTCGGAGCTTCCTCCACTTT. Translating gives CASRKARSFLHF.

This clone was observed once. The chain links TRBV9 to TRBJ2-7; TRBD2 aligns across 7 bases. Germline-derived CDR1 and CDR2 are SGDLS and YYNGEE. V lost 0 bases to trimming and J lost 2 bases; unmatched junction nucleotides: 2. The CDR3 sequence is 14 residues long. CDR3 region: CASSVGDYPYEQYF. The CDR3 DNA sequence: TGTGCCAGCAGCGTAGGGGACTATCCCTACGAGCAGTACTTC.

The chain is built from TRBV10-1 and TRBJ2-3; 10 bases are shared with TRBD2. Germline lookup yields CDR1 WNHNN and CDR2 SYGVQD (reference sequence). Trimming cost V 7 bases and J 2 bases; bases outside gene matches: 9. The CDR3 loop spans 16 amino acids. The CDR3 reads CASITSGDPYTDTQYF. The DNA of the CDR3 is TGCGCCAGCATAACTAGCGGGGACCCATACACAGATACGCAGTATTTT.

The chain couples TRBV4-1 to TRBJ1-6, with 10 positions matching TRBD1. V lost 0 bases, J lost 7 bases, and 15 bases stayed unmatched. Germline-derived CDR1 and CDR2 are MGHRA and YSYEKL. The CDR3 covers 20 residues. CDR3 bases: TGCGCCAGCAGCCAAGATAGGGGACAGGGGCATAGTAAAGAGAATTCACCCCTCCACTTT. Protein: CASSQDRGQGHSKENSPLHF.

This chain links TRBV11-2 with TRBJ2-7; 7 nucleotides align to TRBD1. CDR3 length: 14 amino acids. Trimming took 6 bases from V and 2 from J; bases not matched to a gene: 7. Per germline, CDR1 SGHAT and CDR2 FQNNGV. CDR3 in DNA: TGTGCCAGCAGTAAGGGACAGACCACCTACGAGCAGTACTTC. As protein: CASSKGQTTYEQYF.

The chain couples TRBV5-4 to TRBJ1-2, with TRBD1 matching 9 bases. From germline, CDR1 is SGHNT and CDR2 YYREEE (reference sequence). Trimming removed 3 bases from V and 10 bases from J; junction bases left unmatched: 7. This CDR3 is built from 13 residues. CDR3 amino acids: CASSSRDREHYTF. CDR3 sequence (DNA): TGTGCCAGCAGCTCCCGGGACAGGGAACACTACACCTTC.

The chain links TRBV7-2 to TRBJ1-3, with no clear D. V dropped 2 bases and J dropped 2 bases, with 10 bases sitting between them. This CDR3 is built from 15 residues. The V gene's germline CDR1 is SGHTA and CDR2 FQGNSA. CDR3 DNA sequence: TGTGCCAGCAGCTTATTCGCCGGGACTGGAAACACCATATATTTT. Translating gives CASSLFAGTGNTIYF. Full variable domain (remainder filled in from reference TRBV7-2 and TRBJ1-3): GAGVSQSPSNKVTEKGKDVELRCDPISGHTALYWYRQSLGQGLEFLIYFQGNSAPDKSGLPSDRFSAERTGGSVSTLTIQRTQQEDSAVYLCASSLFAGTGNTIYFGEGSWLTVV.

The chain joins TRBV25-1 to TRBJ2-1; TRBD2 matches 7 bases. Trimming cost V 5 bases and J 15 bases; bases outside gene matches: 10. Germline lookup yields CDR1 MGHDK and CDR2 SYGVNS. CDR3 size: 12 residues. CDR3 sequence: CASSNQLANRFF. CDR3 in DNA: TGTGCCAGCAGTAATCAACTAGCGAATCGGTTCTTC. The whole variable domain, filled in from reference TRBV25-1 and TRBJ2-1, reads EADIYQTPRYLVIGTGKKITLECSQTMGHDKMYWYQQDPGMELHLIHYSYGVNSTEKGDLSSESTVSRIRTEHFPLTLESARPSHTSQYLCASSNQLANRFFGPGTRLTVL.

CDR3 loop: CASSPMGQLNTEAFF. Here the CDR3 DNA reads TGTGCCAGCTCACCAATGGGACAGCTGAACACTGAAGCTTTCTTT. The V gene is TRBV18, the J gene TRBJ1-1; 7 bases map to TRBD1. V was clipped by 2 bases and J by 0 bases; unmatched bases: 3. The CDR3 totals 15 residues. Germline V gene sequence: CDR1 KGHSH, CDR2 LQKENI.

The chain links TRBV28 to TRBJ2-5; no clear D gene. This CDR3 region has 13 residues. Germline CDR1 is MDHEN and CDR2 is SYDVKM. The V gene lost 4 bases and the J gene lost 2 bases, with 8 bases spanning the gap. The CDR3 sequence is CASSYQQQETQYF. Written as DNA, the CDR3 is TGTGCCAGCAGTTACCAACAGCAAGAGACCCAGTACTTC.

The chain carries TRBV10-3 and TRBJ2-1, with no clear D. The ends were cut back, 4 bases at V and 7 bases at J, with 11 bases in the middle. CDR3 length: 13 residues. Germline-derived CDR1 and CDR2 are ENHRY and SYGVKD. The CDR3 loop reads CAISVQLRNEQFF. CDR3 coding DNA: TGTGCCATCAGTGTACAGTTAAGGAATGAGCAGTTCTTC.

V usage is TRBV28 and J usage is TRBJ1-1; 8 bases align to TRBD1. Per the germline V gene, CDR1 is MDHEN and CDR2 is SYDVKM. The CDR3 runs to 16 residues. J lost 3 bases, V lost 6 bases, and 12 bases had no gene match. CDR3 sequence: CASRLPGQDPDTEAFF. CDR3 nucleotides: TGTGCCAGCAGGCTCCCGGGACAGGATCCCGACACTGAAGCTTTCTTT.

This rearrangement joins TRBV20-1 to TRBJ2-2, with D tentatively TRBD1 (7 bases). From germline, CDR1 is DFQATT and CDR2 SNEGSKA (reference sequence). CDR3 size: 14 residues. The V gene lost 3 bases and the J gene lost 4 bases, with 12 bases spanning the gap. The CDR3 DNA sequence: TGCAGTGCTAGTTCCCAGGGGGGCACCGGGGAGCTGTTTTTT. As protein: CSASSQGGTGELFF.

The chain recombines TRBV6-4 with TRBJ1-1; D possibly corresponds to TRBD1 (6 bases). Trimming cost V 9 bases and J 5 bases, with 31 bases left between them. Germline V gene sequence: CDR1 MRHNA, CDR2 SNTAGT. The CDR3 sequence is 18 residues long. CDR3 protein: CARAPGPGESLKETEAFF. The CDR3 DNA is TGTGCCAGGGCCCCCGGGCCAGGGGAATCGTTAAAGGAGACTGAAGCTTTCTTT.

The chain links TRBV3-1 (or the pseudogene TRBV3-2) to TRBJ1-2, with D uncertain. Germline V lookup: CDR1 LGHDT, CDR2 YNNKEL (reference sequence). This CDR3 has 12 amino acids. Trimming removed 1 base from V and 7 bases from J, with 7 bases in between. DNA of the CDR3: TGTGCCAGCAGCCAAGCGGAGGGTGGCTACACCTTC. Residues: CASSQAEGGYTF.

The genes are TRBV7-9 and TRBJ2-5; 7 nucleotides line up with TRBD2. The CDR3 loop spans 15 amino acids. V was clipped by 6 bases and J by 1 base; unmatched bases: 8. Germline CDR1 reads SEHNR; CDR2 reads FQNEAQ (reference sequence). CDR3 sequence: CASSYGAGTQETQYF. The DNA of the CDR3 is TGTGCCAGCAGTTACGGAGCGGGGACCCAAGAGACCCAGTACTTC. Filled out from reference TRBV7-9 and TRBJ2-5, the complete variable domain reads DTGVSQNPRHKITKRGQNVTFRCDPISEHNRLYWYRQTLGQGPEFLTYFQNEAQLEKSRLLSDRFSAERPKGSFSTLEIQRTEQGDSAMYLCASSYGAGTQETQYFGPGTRLLVL.

J is TRBJ1-2 and V is TRBV7-2, with D maybe TRBD1 (5 bases). Trimming removed 5 bases from V and 4 bases from J, with 14 bases in between. From germline, CDR1 is SGHTA and CDR2 FQGNSA. The CDR3 is 14 amino acids. CDR3 residues: CASSAERGFYGYTF. The CDR3 nucleotides read TGTGCCAGCAGCGCCGAAAGGGGTTTCTATGGCTACACCTTC. The full variable domain, with the rest looked up from reference TRBV7-2 and TRBJ1-2, is GAGVSQSPSNKVTEKGKDVELRCDPISGHTALYWYRQSLGQGLEFLIYFQGNSAPDKSGLPSDRFSAERTGGSVSTLTIQRTQQEDSAVYLCASSAERGFYGYTFGSGTRLTVV.

V and J are TRBV11-3 and TRBJ1-1; D not certain. V gave up 5 bases and J gave up 1 base, with 8 bases separating them. Germline loops: CDR1 SGHNT, CDR2 YENEEA. This CDR3 has 13 amino acids. The CDR3 coding sequence is TGTGCCAGCAGCCTCCGACAGAACACTGAAGCTTTCTTT. It codes for CASSLRQNTEAFF.

The V call is TRBV11-2, the J call TRBJ2-2; D is possibly TRBD2 (5 bases). The germline gives CDR1 SGHAT, CDR2 FQNNGV. The CDR3 has 13 amino acids. V gave up 5 bases and J gave up 7 bases, with 11 bases separating them. In DNA, the CDR3 is TGTGCCAGCAGCCCTACCCGGGGCGGGGAGCTGTTTTTT. Its protein is CASSPTRGGELFF.

This clone was observed a handful of times. The chain is built from TRBV5-4 and TRBJ2-6; D ambiguous. The germline V and J ends were trimmed by 2 bases and 15 bases, with 18 bases remaining between them. This CDR3 comprises 14 residues. Germline V gene data show CDR1 as SGHNT and CDR2 as YYREEE (reference sequence). The CDR3 coding sequence is TGTGCCAGCAGCTTTTTTGGGCCAGTCGGCGACCTGACTTTC. Translating gives CASSFFGPVGDLTF. Complete variable domain (other parts from reference TRBV5-4 and TRBJ2-6): ETGVTQSPTHLIKTRGQQVTLRCSSQSGHNTVSWYQQALGQGPQFIFQYYREEENGRGNFPPRFSGLQFPNYSSELNVNALELDDSALYLCASSFFGPVGDLTFGAGSRLTVL.

Comment on this clone: The sample holds other DNA sequences that translate to the same CDR3. The chain is built from TRBV5-1 and TRBJ2-7, with D unresolved. V was trimmed by 0 bases and J by 0 bases, leaving 7 bases between them. In germline, CDR1 is SGHRS, CDR2 YFSETQ. This CDR3 is built from 14 residues. The CDR3 DNA reads as TGCGCCAGCAGCTTGGGCACCAGCTCCTACGAGCAGTACTTC. Encoded protein: CASSLGTSSYEQYF.